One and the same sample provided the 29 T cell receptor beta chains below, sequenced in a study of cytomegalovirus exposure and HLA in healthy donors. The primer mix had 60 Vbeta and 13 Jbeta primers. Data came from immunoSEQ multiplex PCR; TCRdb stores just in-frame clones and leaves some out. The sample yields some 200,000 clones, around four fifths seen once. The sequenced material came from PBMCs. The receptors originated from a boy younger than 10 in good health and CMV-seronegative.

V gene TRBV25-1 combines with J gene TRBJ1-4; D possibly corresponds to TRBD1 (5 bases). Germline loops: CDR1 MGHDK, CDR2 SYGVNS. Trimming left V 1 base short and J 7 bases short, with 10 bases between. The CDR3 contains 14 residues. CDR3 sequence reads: CASSESGGGEKLFF. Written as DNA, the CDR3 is TGTGCCAGCAGTGAATCGGGGGGTGGTGAAAAACTGTTTTTT.

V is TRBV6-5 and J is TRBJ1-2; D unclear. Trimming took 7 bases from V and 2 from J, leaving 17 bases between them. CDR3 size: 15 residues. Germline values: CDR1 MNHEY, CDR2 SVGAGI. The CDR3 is CASKTTPYPNYGYTF. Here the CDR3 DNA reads TGTGCCAGCAAAACAACCCCTTACCCCAACTATGGCTACACCTTC.

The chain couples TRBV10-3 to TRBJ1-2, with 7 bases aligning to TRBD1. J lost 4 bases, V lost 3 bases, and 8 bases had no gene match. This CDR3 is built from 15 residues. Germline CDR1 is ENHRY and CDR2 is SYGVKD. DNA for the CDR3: TGTGCCATCAGTGATCCTGCGGGACAGACCTATGGCTACACCTTC. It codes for CAISDPAGQTYGYTF.

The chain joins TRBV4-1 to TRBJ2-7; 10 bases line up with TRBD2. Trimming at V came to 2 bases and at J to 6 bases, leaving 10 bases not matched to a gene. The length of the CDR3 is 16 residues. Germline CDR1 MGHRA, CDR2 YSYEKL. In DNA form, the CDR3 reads TGCGCCAGCAGCCAATCCTATCTAGCGGGAGCGCCCGAGCAGTACTTC. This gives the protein CASSQSYLAGAPEQYF.

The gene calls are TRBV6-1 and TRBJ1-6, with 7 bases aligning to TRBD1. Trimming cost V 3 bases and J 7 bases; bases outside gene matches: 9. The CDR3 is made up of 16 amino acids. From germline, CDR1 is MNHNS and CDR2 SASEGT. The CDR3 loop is CASSENLGQANSPLHF. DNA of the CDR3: TGTGCCAGCAGTGAGAATCTCGGACAGGCGAATTCACCCCTCCACTTT.

CDR3 amino acids: CASTPDRNTEAFF. CDR3 bases: TGTGCCAGCACGCCCGACAGAAACACTGAAGCTTTCTTT. The chain has TRBV6-6 and TRBJ1-1, with D maybe TRBD1 (5 bases). Per the germline V gene, CDR1 is MNHNY and CDR2 is SVGAGI (reference sequence). V was trimmed by 7 bases and J by 2 bases, leaving 11 bases between them. This CDR3 comprises 13 residues.

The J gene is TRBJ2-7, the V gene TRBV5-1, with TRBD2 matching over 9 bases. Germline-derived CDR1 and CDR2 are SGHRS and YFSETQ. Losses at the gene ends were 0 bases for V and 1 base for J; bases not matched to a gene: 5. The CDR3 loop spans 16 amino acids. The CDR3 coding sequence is TGCGCCAGCAGCTTGGTTCTAGCGGGATTATCCTACGAGCAGTACTTC. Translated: CASSLVLAGLSYEQYF.

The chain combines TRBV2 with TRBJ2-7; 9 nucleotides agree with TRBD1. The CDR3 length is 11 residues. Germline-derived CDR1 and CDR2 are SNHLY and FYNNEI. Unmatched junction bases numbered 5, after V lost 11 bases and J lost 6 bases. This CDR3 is CAGGQGGEQYF. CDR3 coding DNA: TGTGCCGGGGGACAGGGAGGCGAGCAGTACTTC.

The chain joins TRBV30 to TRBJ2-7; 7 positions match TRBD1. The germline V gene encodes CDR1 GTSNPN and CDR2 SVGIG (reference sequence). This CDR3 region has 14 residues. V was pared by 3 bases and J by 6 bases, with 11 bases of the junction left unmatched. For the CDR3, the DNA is TGTGCCTGGAGCGCCCTCCAGGGGGTCCTCGAGCAGTACTTC. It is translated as CAWSALQGVLEQYF. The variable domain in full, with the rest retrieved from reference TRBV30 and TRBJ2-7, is SQTIHQWPATLVQPVGSPLSLECTVEGTSNPNLYWYRQAAGRGLQLLFYSVGIGQISSEVPQNLSASRPQDRQFILSSKKLLLSDSGFYLCAWSALQGVLEQYFGPGTRLTVT.

The CDR3 coding sequence is TGTGCCAGTAGCCTGTTGAGGACTAGCGGGAGGGCGGATACGCAGTATTTT. It codes for CASSLLRTSGRADTQYF. This chain uses TRBV19 with TRBJ2-3; 15 bases are shared with TRBD2. The CDR3 contains 17 residues. Trimming removed 6 bases from V and 6 bases from J; junction bases left unmatched: 10. Per germline, CDR1 LNHDA and CDR2 SQIVND (reference sequence).

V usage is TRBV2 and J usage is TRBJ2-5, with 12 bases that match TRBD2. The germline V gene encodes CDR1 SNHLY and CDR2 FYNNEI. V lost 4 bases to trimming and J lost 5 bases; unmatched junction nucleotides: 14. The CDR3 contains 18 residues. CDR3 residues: CASSGPSGGAIGGETQYF. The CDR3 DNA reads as TGTGCCAGCAGTGGGCCTAGCGGGGGGGCAATAGGAGGGGAGACCCAGTACTTC.

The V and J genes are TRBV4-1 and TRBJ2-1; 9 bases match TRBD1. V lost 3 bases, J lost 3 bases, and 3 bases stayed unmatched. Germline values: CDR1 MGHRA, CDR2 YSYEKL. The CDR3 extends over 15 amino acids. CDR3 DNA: TGCGCCAGCAGCCACTGGGACAGGGACTACAATGAGCAGTTCTTC. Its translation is CASSHWDRDYNEQFF.

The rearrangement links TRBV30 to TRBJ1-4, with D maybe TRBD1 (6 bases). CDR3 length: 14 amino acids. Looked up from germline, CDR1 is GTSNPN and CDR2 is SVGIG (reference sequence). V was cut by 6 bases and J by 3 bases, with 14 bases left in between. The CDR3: CACMVGQANEKLFF. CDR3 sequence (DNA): TGTGCCTGTATGGTGGGACAAGCTAATGAAAAACTGTTTTTT.

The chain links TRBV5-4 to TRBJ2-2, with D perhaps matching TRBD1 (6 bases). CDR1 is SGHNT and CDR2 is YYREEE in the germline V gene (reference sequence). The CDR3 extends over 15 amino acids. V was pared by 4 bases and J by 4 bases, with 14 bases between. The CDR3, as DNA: TGTGCCAGCAGCCCACCACAGGGAATCACCGGGGAGCTGTTTTTT. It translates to CASSPPQGITGELFF. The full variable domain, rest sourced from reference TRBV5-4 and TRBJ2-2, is ETGVTQSPTHLIKTRGQQVTLRCSSQSGHNTVSWYQQALGQGPQFIFQYYREEENGRGNFPPRFSGLQFPNYSSELNVNALELDDSALYLCASSPPQGITGELFFGEGSRLTVL.

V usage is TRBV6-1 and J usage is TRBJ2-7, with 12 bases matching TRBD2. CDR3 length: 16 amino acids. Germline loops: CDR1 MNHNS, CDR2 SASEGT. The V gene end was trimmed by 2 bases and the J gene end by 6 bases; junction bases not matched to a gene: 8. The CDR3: CASSEPGLAGYGEQYF. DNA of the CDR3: TGTGCCAGCAGTGAACCCGGACTAGCGGGATATGGCGAGCAGTACTTC.

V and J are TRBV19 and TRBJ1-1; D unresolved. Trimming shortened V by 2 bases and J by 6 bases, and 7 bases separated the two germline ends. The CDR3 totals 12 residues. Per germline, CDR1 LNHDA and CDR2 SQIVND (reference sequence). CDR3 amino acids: CASSIIGAEAFF. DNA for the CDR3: TGTGCCAGTAGTATAATCGGGGCTGAAGCTTTCTTT.

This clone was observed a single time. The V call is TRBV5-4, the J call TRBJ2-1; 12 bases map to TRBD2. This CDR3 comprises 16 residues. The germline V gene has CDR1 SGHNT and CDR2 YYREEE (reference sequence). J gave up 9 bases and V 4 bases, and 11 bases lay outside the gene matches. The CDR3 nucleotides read TGTGCCAGCAGCACGGAACCGACTAGCGGGAGTTTTGAGCAGTTCTTC. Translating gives CASSTEPTSGSFEQFF.

CDR3 residues: CASSGLAGTDTQYF. CDR3 in DNA: TGTGCCAGTAGTGGACTAGCGGGCACAGATACGCAGTATTTT. This chain connects TRBV19 to TRBJ2-3, with 10 bases that match TRBD2. Per germline, CDR1 LNHDA and CDR2 SQIVND (reference sequence). V lost 5 bases and J lost 1; bases outside the gene matches: 0. The CDR3 has 14 amino acids. Complete variable domain (other parts from reference TRBV19 and TRBJ2-3): DGGITQSPKYLFRKEGQNVTLSCEQNLNHDAMYWYRQDPGQGLRLIYYSQIVNDFQKGDIAEGYSVSREKKESFPLTVTSAQKNPTAFYLCASSGLAGTDTQYFGPGTRLTVL.

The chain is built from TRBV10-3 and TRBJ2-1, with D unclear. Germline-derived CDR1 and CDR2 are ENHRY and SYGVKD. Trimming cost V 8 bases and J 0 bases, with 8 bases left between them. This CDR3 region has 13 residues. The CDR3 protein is CAIYEDSYNEQFF. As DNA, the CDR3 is TGTGCCATCTATGAGGACTCCTACAATGAGCAGTTCTTC.

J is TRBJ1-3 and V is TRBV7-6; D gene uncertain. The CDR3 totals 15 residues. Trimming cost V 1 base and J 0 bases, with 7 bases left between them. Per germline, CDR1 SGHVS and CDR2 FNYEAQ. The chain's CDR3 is CASSLVSSSGNTIYF. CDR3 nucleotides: TGTGCCAGCAGCTTAGTGTCGAGCTCTGGAAACACCATATATTTT.

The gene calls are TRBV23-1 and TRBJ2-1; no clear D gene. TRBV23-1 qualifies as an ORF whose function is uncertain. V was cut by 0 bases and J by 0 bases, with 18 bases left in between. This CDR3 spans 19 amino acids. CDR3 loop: CASSQSTGYQSGSYNEQFF. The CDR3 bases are TGCGCCAGCAGTCAATCGACTGGCTACCAGAGTGGCTCCTACAATGAGCAGTTCTTC.

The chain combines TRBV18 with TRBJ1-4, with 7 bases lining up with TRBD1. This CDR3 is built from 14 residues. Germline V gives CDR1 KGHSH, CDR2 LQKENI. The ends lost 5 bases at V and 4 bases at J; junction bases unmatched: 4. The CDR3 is CASSSTGNNEKLFF. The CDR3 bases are TGTGCCAGCTCATCGACAGGGAATAATGAAAAACTGTTTTTT.

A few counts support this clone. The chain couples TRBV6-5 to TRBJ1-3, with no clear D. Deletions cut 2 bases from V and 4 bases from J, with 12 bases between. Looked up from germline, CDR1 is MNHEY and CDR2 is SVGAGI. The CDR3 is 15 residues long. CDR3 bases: TGTGCCAGCAGTTACGGAGAAGGAGGAGGAAACACCATATATTTT. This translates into CASSYGEGGGNTIYF.

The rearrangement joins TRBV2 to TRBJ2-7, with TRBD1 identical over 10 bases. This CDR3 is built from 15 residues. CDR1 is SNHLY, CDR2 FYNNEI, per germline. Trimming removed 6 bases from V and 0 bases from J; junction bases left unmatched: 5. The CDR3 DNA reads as TGTGCCAGCAGGGCGGGACAGGGGCGCTCCTACGAGCAGTACTTC. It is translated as CASRAGQGRSYEQYF. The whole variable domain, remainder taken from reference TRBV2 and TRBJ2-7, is EPEVTQTPSHQVTQMGQEVILRCVPISNHLYFYWYRQILGQKVEFLVSFYNNEISEKSEIFDDQFSVERPDGSNFTLKIRSTKLEDSAMYFCASRAGQGRSYEQYFGPGTRLTVT.

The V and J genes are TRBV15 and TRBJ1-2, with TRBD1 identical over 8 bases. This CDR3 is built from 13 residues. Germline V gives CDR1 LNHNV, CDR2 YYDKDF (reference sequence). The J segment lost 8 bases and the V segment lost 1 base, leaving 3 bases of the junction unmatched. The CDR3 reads CATSRGTGQGYTF. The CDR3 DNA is TGTGCCACCAGCAGAGGGACAGGGCAGGGCTACACCTTC.

DNA of the CDR3: TGTGCCAGCAGCTTAGGGCAGGTGGGCACCGGGGAGCTGTTTTTT. Protein product: CASSLGQVGTGELFF. V and J are TRBV11-2 and TRBJ2-2; D is unresolved. Trimming took 1 base from V and 4 from J, leaving 10 bases between them. This CDR3 is built from 15 residues. Germline CDR1 reads SGHAT; CDR2 reads FQNNGV. The variable domain in full, with the rest retrieved from reference TRBV11-2 and TRBJ2-2, is EAGVAQSPRYKIIEKRQSVAFWCNPISGHATLYWYQQILGQGPKLLIQFQNNGVVDDSQLPKDRFSAERLKGVDSTLKIQPAKLEDSAVYLCASSLGQVGTGELFFGEGSRLTVL.

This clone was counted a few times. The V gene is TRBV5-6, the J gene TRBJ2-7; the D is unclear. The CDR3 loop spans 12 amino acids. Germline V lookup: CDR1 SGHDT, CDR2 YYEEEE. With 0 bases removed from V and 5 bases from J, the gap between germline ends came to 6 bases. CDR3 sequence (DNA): TGTGCCAGCAGCTTGGGAGGAGACGAGCAGTACTTC. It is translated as CASSLGGDEQYF.

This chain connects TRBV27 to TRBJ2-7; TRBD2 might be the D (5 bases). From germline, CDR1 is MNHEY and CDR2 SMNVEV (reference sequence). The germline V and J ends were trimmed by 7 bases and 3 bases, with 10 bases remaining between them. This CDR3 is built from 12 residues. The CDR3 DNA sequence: TGTGCCAGCAAGGACTTGCGCTACGAGCAGTACTTC. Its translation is CASKDLRYEQYF.

The CDR3 sequence is CSAFREGVAFF. The CDR3, as DNA: TGCAGTGCTTTCAGGGAGGGGGTGGCTTTCTTT. V usage is TRBV20-1 and J usage is TRBJ1-1, with D possibly TRBD1 on 6 matching bases. Between the trimmed V and J ends, which lost 5 bases and 11 bases, there was a span of 15 bases. The CDR3 loop spans 11 amino acids. CDR1 is DFQATT and CDR2 is SNEGSKA in the germline V gene (reference sequence).